The 23 T cell receptor beta chains listed next were all sequenced from one sample in a study of metastatic and nonmetastatic thyroid tumors. TCRdb reprocessed the PCR reads via MiXCR. The sample yields some 16,000 clones, 30% to 40% seen once. No treatment of any kind had been given to any patient before thyroid surgery. Source material: tumor tissue. All receptors derive from a male donor with papillary thyroid cancer or a benign thyroid nodule (not recorded which). Some clones in this sample may be carry-over from other donors' samples.

This clone was observed at least ten times. V usage is TRBV6-2 or TRBV6-3 and J usage is TRBJ2-5; D is uncertain. In germline, CDR1 is MNHEY, CDR2 SVGEGT. This CDR3 contains 13 residues. V lost 6 bases, J lost 1 base, and 9 bases lay in between. The CDR3 sequence: CASREDGQETQYF. CDR3 nucleotides: TGTGCCAGCAGAGAGGACGGCCAAGAGACCCAGTACTTC.

By share of the sample, this clone is medium-sized (0.01 to 0.1%). The rearrangement links TRBV5-1 to TRBJ1-3; possibly TRBD1 for D (6 bases). CDR3 size: 14 residues. Germline-derived CDR1 and CDR2 are SGHRS and YFSETQ. V lost 5 bases and J lost 0, with 9 bases in between. The CDR3 DNA follows: TGCGCCAGCAGGACAGGAGTCTCTGGAAACACCATATATTTT. It yields the protein CASRTGVSGNTIYF.

This clone is medium-sized within its sample. V gene TRBV28 combines with J gene TRBJ2-7; the match to TRBD2 covers 7 bases. With 5 bases clipped from V and 2 bases from J, the junction kept 12 bases outside the gene matches. From germline, CDR1 is MDHEN and CDR2 SYDVKM. CDR3 length: 16 amino acids. CDR3 sequence: CASSPLGGGIPYEQYF. DNA for the CDR3: TGTGCCAGCAGTCCCCTTGGGGGAGGGATTCCCTACGAGCAGTACTTC.

The V call is TRBV28, the J call TRBJ1-1, with D possibly matching TRBD1 (5 bases). Deletions cut 4 bases from V and 1 base from J, with 22 bases between. Germline CDR1 and CDR2: MDHEN and SYDVKM. This CDR3 is built from 18 residues. The CDR3 here is CASSSPGPGPSTNTEAFF. In DNA, the CDR3 is TGTGCCAGCAGTTCCCCGGGACCGGGCCCCTCAACGAACACTGAAGCTTTCTTT.

This clone was seen at least ten times. Relative to the germline gene, one junction end is altered; a read error may explain this. The identical CDR3 is also encoded by other nucleotide sequences in the sample. The V gene is TRBV28, the J gene TRBJ2-4; D remains ambiguous. The CDR3 runs 15 residues. Per the germline V gene, CDR1 is MDHEN and CDR2 is SYDVKM. The CDR3 protein is CASSKRQGFKNIQYF. The CDR3 coding sequence is TGTGCCAGCAGCAAACGACAAGGGTTCAAAAACATTCAGTATTTC.

This clone ranks as medium-sized (0.01 to 0.1%). The chain couples TRBV2 to TRBJ1-3; possible D gene TRBD1, 6 bases. V dropped 6 bases and J dropped 7 bases, with 19 bases sitting between them. Looked up from germline, CDR1 is SNHLY and CDR2 is FYNNEI. The CDR3 consists of 15 residues. The CDR3 bases are TGTGCCAGCAGGAACAGGGAGGAAGGGTGGAACACCATATATTTT. Its protein is CASRNREEGWNTIYF.

This clone was detected many times. V is TRBV6-1 and J is TRBJ2-2; D might be TRBD1 (5 bases). Trimming removed 6 bases from V and 5 bases from J, with 10 bases in between. The CDR3 sequence is 13 residues long. Germline V gene data show CDR1 as MNHNS and CDR2 as SASEGT. In nucleotides, the CDR3 is TGTGCCAGCAGACTTAGGGGAACCGGGGAGCTGTTTTTT. This translates into CASRLRGTGELFF.

The chain links TRBV20-1 to TRBJ2-7; D may be TRBD2 (6 bases). The CDR3 has 13 amino acids. Per germline, CDR1 DFQATT and CDR2 SNEGSKA (reference sequence). The ends were cut back, 8 bases at V and 0 bases at J, with 14 bases in the middle. The CDR3 nucleotides read TGCAGTACCCGATACGGGAGCTCCTACGAGCAGTACTTC. Its protein is CSTRYGSSYEQYF.

This clone was observed at least ten times. A read error may be the cause here, since a much bigger clone is one base away. The genes are TRBV6-4 and TRBJ2-1; 14 nucleotides agree with TRBD2. V dropped 2 bases and J dropped 9; count of bases not matched to a gene: 3. The germline gives CDR1 MRHNA, CDR2 SNTAGT. This CDR3 has 15 residues. CDR3 coding DNA: TGTGCCAGCAGTGACGGGACTAGCGGGGGCAGTGAGCAGTTCTTC. This sequence encodes CASSDGTSGGSEQFF.

This clone was detected many times. The V gene is TRBV7-2, the J gene TRBJ1-5; TRBD1 matches at 9 bases. V was clipped by 0 bases and J by 2 bases; unmatched bases: 8. The germline gives CDR1 SGHTA, CDR2 FQGNSA. The CDR3 extends over 18 amino acids. CDR3 sequence (DNA): TGTGCCAGCAGCTTAGCGGTACAGGGGGCAAGTGGCAATCAGCCCCAGCATTTT. It is translated as CASSLAVQGASGNQPQHF.

This clone was detected many times. The rearrangement links TRBV25-1 to TRBJ2-2, with D perhaps TRBD2 (5 bases). V was clipped by 5 bases and J by 2 bases, with 12 bases between them. This CDR3 is built from 15 residues. CDR1 is MGHDK, CDR2 SYGVNS, per germline. Here the CDR3 DNA reads TGTGCCAGCAGTCCCTGGACTTCAAACACCGGGGAGCTGTTTTTT. Protein product: CASSPWTSNTGELFF.

V usage is TRBV20-1 and J usage is TRBJ1-2, with no clear D. CDR1 and CDR2 (germline): DFQATT, SNEGSKA (reference sequence). The V gene lost 7 bases and the J gene lost 3 bases, with 15 bases spanning the gap. This CDR3 is built from 13 residues. The CDR3 sequence: CSVTPRADYGYTF. In DNA, the CDR3 is TGCAGTGTGACCCCTAGGGCGGACTATGGCTACACCTTC.

The chain has TRBV5-4 and TRBJ1-1; 8 positions match TRBD1. This CDR3 has 16 amino acids. Germline assignment: CDR1 SGHNT and CDR2 YYREEE (reference sequence). V shed 2 bases and J 1 base; nucleotides not matched to a gene: 7. CDR3 sequence reads: CASSFGAGTGNTEAFF. As DNA, the CDR3 is TGTGCCAGCAGCTTTGGGGCCGGGACAGGGAACACTGAAGCTTTCTTT. Based on the CDR3 plus reference TRBV5-4 and TRBJ1-1, the full variable domain is ETGVTQSPTHLIKTRGQQVTLRCSSQSGHNTVSWYQQALGQGPQFIFQYYREEENGRGNFPPRFSGLQFPNYSSELNVNALELDDSALYLCASSFGAGTGNTEAFFGQGTRLTVV.

This clone was seen repeatedly, ten times or more. V usage is TRBV15 and J usage is TRBJ2-1, with D unclear. V was clipped by 0 bases and J by 4 bases, with 10 bases between them. Germline V gives CDR1 LNHNV, CDR2 YYDKDF (reference sequence). CDR3 length: 15 amino acids. The CDR3 protein is CATSRDTREYNEQFF. The DNA of the CDR3 is TGTGCCACCAGCAGAGATACAAGGGAATACAATGAGCAGTTCTTC.

This clone was detected ten times or more. Being one base from a much bigger clone, this may be a read error. Since no conserved phenylalanine or tryptophan closes the CDR3, a read error is the likely cause. The chain is built from TRBV6-1 and TRBJ2-7; TRBD1 is a possible D gene (5 bases). Germline CDR1 and CDR2: MNHNS and SASEGT. The V end lost 6 bases, the J end lost 5 bases, and 26 bases lay between the germline ends. This CDR3 is built from 17 residues. CDR3 loop: CASRPTGPYEQNDEQYL. The CDR3 DNA is TGTGCCAGCAGACCTACAGGTCCCTACGAGCAGAACGACGAGCAGTACCTC.

This clone was counted a few times. This rearrangement joins TRBV12-5 to TRBJ1-1; D uncertain. V lost 1 base, J lost 7 bases, and 4 bases lay in between. This CDR3 is built from 11 residues. Germline-derived CDR1 and CDR2 are LGHNT and FRNRAP. In DNA form, the CDR3 reads TGTGCTAGTGGTTTGGAAGTTGAAGCTTTCTTT. This gives the protein CASGLEVEAFF.

In its sample, this clone was seen once. Germline and junction disagree at one end, which may indicate a read error. V usage is TRBV29-1 and J usage is TRBJ1-2, with D perhaps TRBD1 (5 bases). The CDR3 is made up of 15 amino acids. Germline V lookup: CDR1 SQVTM, CDR2 ANQGSEA. This CDR3 reads CTVATPLTAGNVYTF. CDR3 DNA: TGCACCGTTGCAACACCCTTGACAGCGGGCAATGTCTACACCTTC. Supplemented by reference TRBV29-1 and TRBJ1-2, the full variable domain reads SAVISQKPSRDICQRGTSLTIQCQVDSQVTMMFWYRQQPGQSLTLIATANQGSEATYESGFVIDKFPISRPNLTFSTLTVSNMSPEDSSIYLCTVATPLTAGNVYTFGSGTRLTVV.

This clone was detected ten times or more. One end of the junction varies from germline; a read error may be responsible. At the DNA level, this CDR3 is encoded by other sequences in the same sample as well. The V call is TRBV19, the J call TRBJ2-7; D ambiguous. In germline, CDR1 is LNHDA, CDR2 SQIVND (reference sequence). The CDR3 sequence is 11 residues long. This chain's CDR3 is CASSIGGEQYF. For the CDR3, the DNA is TGTGCTAGTAGTATAGGTGGGGAGCAGTACTTC.

The chain joins TRBV19 to TRBJ2-1; tentatively, D is TRBD1 (6 bases). The CDR3 length is 13 residues. V lost 3 bases to trimming and J lost 9 bases, with 12 bases between them. Germline CDR1 is LNHDA and CDR2 is SQIVND (reference sequence). The CDR3 DNA reads TGTGCCAGTAGTATCCGGGCAGGGGTTGAGCAGTTCTTC. Residues: CASSIRAGVEQFF.

The rearrangement joins TRBV11-2 to TRBJ2-7, with a possible D match to TRBD1 (5 bases). Trimming removed 3 bases from V and 4 bases from J, with 10 bases in between. Germline CDR1 reads SGHAT; CDR2 reads FQNNGV. The CDR3 totals 13 residues. The CDR3 bases are TGTGCCAGCAGCTTCGCCCCAGGGTACGAGCAGTACTTC. This codes for CASSFAPGYEQYF. Drawing the rest from reference TRBV11-2 and TRBJ2-7, the complete variable domain is EAGVAQSPRYKIIEKRQSVAFWCNPISGHATLYWYQQILGQGPKLLIQFQNNGVVDDSQLPKDRFSAERLKGVDSTLKIQPAKLEDSAVYLCASSFAPGYEQYFGPGTRLTVT.

This clone has a handful of counts. The chain carries TRBV6-6 and TRBJ2-1; the match to TRBD2 covers 11 bases. The germline V gene has CDR1 MNHNY and CDR2 SVGAGI (reference sequence). The CDR3 length is 18 residues. Trimming at V came to 6 bases and at J to 4 bases, leaving 14 bases not matched to a gene. The CDR3 sequence is CASRYGTSGDPGYNEQFF. Here the CDR3 DNA reads TGTGCCAGCAGGTACGGGACTAGCGGAGACCCAGGGTACAATGAGCAGTTCTTC.

The chain carries TRBV20-1 and TRBJ2-6, with D hard to call. The germline V and J ends were trimmed by 4 bases and 0 bases, with 7 bases remaining between them. The CDR3 spans 14 residues. Germline lookup yields CDR1 DFQATT and CDR2 SNEGSKA (reference sequence). The CDR3 loop reads CSANSGSGANVLTF. In DNA form, the CDR3 reads TGCAGTGCTAACTCAGGCTCTGGGGCCAACGTCCTGACTTTC.

The chain carries TRBV19 and TRBJ2-5; 12 positions match TRBD2. V trimming: 4 bases; J trimming: 4 bases; junction bases outside the gene matches: 1. The CDR3 length is 14 residues. Per the germline V gene, CDR1 is LNHDA and CDR2 is SQIVND (reference sequence). The CDR3 region has the DNA TGTGCCAGTAGTAAGACTAGCGGGAGAGAGACCCAGTACTTC. Translating gives CASSKTSGRETQYF.